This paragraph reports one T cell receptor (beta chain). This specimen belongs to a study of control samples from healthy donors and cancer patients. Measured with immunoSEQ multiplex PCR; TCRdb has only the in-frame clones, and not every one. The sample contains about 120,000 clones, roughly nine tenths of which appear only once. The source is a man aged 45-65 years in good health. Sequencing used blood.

CDR3 coding DNA: TGTGCCACCAGTGACCCGCAGGGGATGGGGACAGATACGCAGTATTTT. This encodes CATSDPQGMGTDTQYF. The chain is built from TRBV24-1 and TRBJ2-3; TRBD1 might be the D (6 bases). V lost 4 bases and J 3 bases, leaving 16 bases between the germline ends. The CDR3 covers 16 residues. Germline V gene data show CDR1 as KGHDR and CDR2 as SFDVKD.